Detailed here is one T cell receptor beta chain. Its antigen remains unknown. A much larger clone differs by one base, so this may be a read error. Profiles of TCR beta VDJ and CDR3 were generated from a genomic DNA template. TCRdb fed the reads into MiXCR, producing one record per CDR3 protein. The sample contains approximately 170,000 distinct CDR3 sequences, less than 50% of which appear only once. This specimen comes from a study of CD8+CD57+ T cells in acquired aplastic anemia. The overall study: The mean DNA yield obtained from sorted CD4+ and CD8+ cells came to 3 to 4 ug.

Previously, flow cytometry had revealed CD8+CD57+ cell expansion in the patients chosen for sequencing. Every one of the patients had aplastic anemia (severe, acquired). The study sampled blood from patients who had received no therapy. Study observations and caveats: Significance was not reached for CD8+ Simpson's diversity between patients and controls.

The germline V gene has CDR1 DFQATT and CDR2 SNEGSKA (reference sequence). This CDR3 spans 12 amino acids. This TCR was recovered from a human donor with aplastic anemia. The rearrangement joins TRBV20-1 to TRBJ1-1, with a possible D match to TRBD1 (5 bases). Sequenced material: sorted CD4+, CD8+, or CD8+CD57+ T cells (not recorded which) from PBMCs. In DNA, the CDR3 is TGCAGTGCTGGGACGGGGAACACTGAAGCTCTCTTT. It translates to CSAGTGNTEALF.